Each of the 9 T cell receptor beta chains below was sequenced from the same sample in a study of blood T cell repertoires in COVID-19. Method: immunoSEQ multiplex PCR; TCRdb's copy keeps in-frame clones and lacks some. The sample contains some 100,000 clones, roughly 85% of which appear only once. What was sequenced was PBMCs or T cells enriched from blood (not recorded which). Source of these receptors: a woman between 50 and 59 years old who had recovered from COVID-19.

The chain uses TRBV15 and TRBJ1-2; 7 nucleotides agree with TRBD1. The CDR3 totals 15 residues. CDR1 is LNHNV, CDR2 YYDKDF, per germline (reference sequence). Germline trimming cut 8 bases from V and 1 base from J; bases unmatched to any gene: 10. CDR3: CATDPTGDHNYGYTF. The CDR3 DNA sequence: TGTGCCACCGACCCTACAGGGGACCATAACTATGGCTACACCTTC. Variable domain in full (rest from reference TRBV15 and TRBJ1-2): DAMVIQNPRYQVTQFGKPVTLSCSQTLNHNVMYWYQQKSSQAPKLLFHYYDKDFNNEADTPDNFQSRRPNTSFCFLDIRSPGLGDTAMYLCATDPTGDHNYGYTFGSGTRLTVV.

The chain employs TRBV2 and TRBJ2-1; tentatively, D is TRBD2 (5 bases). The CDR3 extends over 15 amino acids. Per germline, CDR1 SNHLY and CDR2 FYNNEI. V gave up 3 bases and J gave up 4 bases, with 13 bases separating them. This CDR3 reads CASSERWLAYNEQFF. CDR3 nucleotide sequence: TGTGCCAGCAGTGAGAGATGGCTAGCATACAATGAGCAGTTCTTC.

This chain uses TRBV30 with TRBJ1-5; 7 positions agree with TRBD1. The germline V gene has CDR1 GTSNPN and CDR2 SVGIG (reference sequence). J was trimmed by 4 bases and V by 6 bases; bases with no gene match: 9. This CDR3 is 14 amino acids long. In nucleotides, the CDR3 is TGTGCCTGCGCCTCCGGGACAGCTAATCAGCCCCAGCATTTT. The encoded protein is CACASGTANQPQHF.

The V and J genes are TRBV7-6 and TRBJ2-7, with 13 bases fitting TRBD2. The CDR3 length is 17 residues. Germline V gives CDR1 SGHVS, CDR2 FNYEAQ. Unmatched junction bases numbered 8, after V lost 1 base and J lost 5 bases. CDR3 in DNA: TGTGCCAGCAGCTTAGGGACTAGCGGGAGAGGGAAGGACGAGCAGTACTTC. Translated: CASSLGTSGRGKDEQYF.

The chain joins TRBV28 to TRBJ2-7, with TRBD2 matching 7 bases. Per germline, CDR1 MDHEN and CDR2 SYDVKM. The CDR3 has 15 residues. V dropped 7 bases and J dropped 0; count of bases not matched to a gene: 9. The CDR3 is CASMGRDTSSYEQYF. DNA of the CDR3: TGTGCCAGCATGGGGAGGGATACTAGCTCCTACGAGCAGTACTTC.

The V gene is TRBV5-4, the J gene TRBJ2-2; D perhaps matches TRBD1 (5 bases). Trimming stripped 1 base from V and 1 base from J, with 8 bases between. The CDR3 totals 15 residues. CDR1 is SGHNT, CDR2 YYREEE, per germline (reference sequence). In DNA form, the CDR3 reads TGTGCCAGCAGCTTGCGGACAAAGAACACCGGGGAGCTGTTTTTT. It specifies CASSLRTKNTGELFF. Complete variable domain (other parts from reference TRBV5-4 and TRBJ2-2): ETGVTQSPTHLIKTRGQQVTLRCSSQSGHNTVSWYQQALGQGPQFIFQYYREEENGRGNFPPRFSGLQFPNYSSELNVNALELDDSALYLCASSLRTKNTGELFFGEGSRLTVL.

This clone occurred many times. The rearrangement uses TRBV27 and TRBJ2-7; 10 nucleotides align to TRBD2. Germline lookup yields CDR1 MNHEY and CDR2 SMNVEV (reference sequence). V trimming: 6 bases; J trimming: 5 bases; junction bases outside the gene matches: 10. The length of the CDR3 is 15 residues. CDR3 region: CASSYFGLAGDEQYF. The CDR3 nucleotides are TGTGCCAGCAGCTACTTCGGGCTAGCGGGGGACGAGCAGTACTTC.

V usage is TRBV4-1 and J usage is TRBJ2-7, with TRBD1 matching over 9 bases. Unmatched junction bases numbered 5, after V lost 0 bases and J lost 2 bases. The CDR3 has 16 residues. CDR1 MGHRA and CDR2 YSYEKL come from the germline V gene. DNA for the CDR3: TGCGCCAGCAGCCAAGAACAAGGGGACAGGGCCTACGAGCAGTACTTC. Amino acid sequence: CASSQEQGDRAYEQYF.

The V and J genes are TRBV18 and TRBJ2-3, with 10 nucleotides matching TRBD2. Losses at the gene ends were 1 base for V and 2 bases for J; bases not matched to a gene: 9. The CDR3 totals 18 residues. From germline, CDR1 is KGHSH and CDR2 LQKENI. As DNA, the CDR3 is TGTGCCAGCTCACCACTGCCGCCGGGACTAGCGTTCACAGATACGCAGTATTTT. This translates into CASSPLPPGLAFTDTQYF.